This T cell receptor beta chain appears in the sequencing data of a study of T cell changes during pregnancy in multiple sclerosis (dated by TCRdb to the late 2010s). Concerning the study at large: Changes in the T cell repertoire over the course of pregnancy were examined in this study in women with multiple sclerosis.

As concerns this clone: Its antigen is still unknown. It has no much larger one-base neighbor in the sample; base qualities were not kept.

Relative to germline, V is missing 3 bases and J is missing 5 bases, with 10 bases of the junction outside any gene match. The germline V gene sets CDR1 to SGDLS and CDR2 to YYNGEE. The CDR3 sequence holds 15 residues, the cysteine and phenylalanine included. The CDR3 DNA has 45 bases and is translated from base 1. Libraries were made using the immunoSEQ multiplex PCR assay. Not all clones reach the TCRdb copy of this immuneACCESS table, which keeps in-frame sequences only. Checked studies attribute under half of the gap to unresolved V genes and leave the rest unexplained. The table for this sample lists under 130,000 clones; 80% to 95% of them were counted only once. Clones ranked in the top ten supply less than 4% of the sample.

This material consisted of peripheral blood, taken after pregnancy. The TCR was taken from a female donor with multiple sclerosis, enrolled in a pregnancy study. The rearranged chain carries TRBV9 and TRBJ2-5; 7 nucleotides in the junction match TRBD1. In nucleotide form, the sequence is TGTGCCAGCAGCGGGCAAACAGGGGATCTGGAGACCCAGTACTTC. It specifies CASSGQTGDLETQYF.